Following are 16 T cell receptor beta chains from one sample sequenced in a study of cytomegalovirus exposure and HLA in healthy donors. The study ran its PCR with 60 Vbeta and 13 Jbeta primers. Produced via immunoSEQ multiplex PCR; TCRdb's table is partial and in-frame only. The sample includes roughly 140,000 clones, around 72% of them seen just once. The specimen sequenced was PBMCs. The receptors shown here come from a man aged 35 to 55 in good health and CMV-seronegative.

In this sample, this clone turned up once. This chain uses TRBV2 with TRBJ1-6; D ambiguous. The germline V and J ends were trimmed by 2 bases and 0 bases, with 11 bases remaining between them. Germline CDR1 and CDR2: SNHLY and FYNNEI. This CDR3 comprises 17 residues. CDR3: CASSEYWASSYNSPLHF. As DNA, the CDR3 is TGTGCCAGCAGTGAATATTGGGCGAGCTCCTATAATTCACCCCTCCACTTT.

This clone was seen a single time. The chain links TRBV6-4 to TRBJ2-7; D is possibly TRBD2 (5 bases). The CDR3 sequence is 13 residues long. CDR1 is MRHNA, CDR2 SNTAGT, per germline. Trimming took off 6 bases at V and 3 bases at J, with 12 bases between the two ends. CDR3 in amino acids: CASSDTRDYEQYF. The DNA for the CDR3 is TGTGCCAGCAGCGATACTAGAGACTACGAGCAGTACTTC.

The J gene is TRBJ1-1, the V gene TRBV25-1; D call uncertain. The CDR3 runs 8 residues. The germline V gene has CDR1 MGHDK and CDR2 SYGVNS. CDR3 in DNA: TGTGGAGGGACTGAAGCTTTCTTT. Translating gives CGGTEAFF.

The CDR3, as DNA: TGTGCCAGCAGTTTGAGGGATCCGGACACCGGGGAGCTGTTTTTT. The encoded protein is CASSLRDPDTGELFF. The chain is built from TRBV27 and TRBJ2-2, with a weak D call TRBD2 (5 bases). This CDR3 region has 15 residues. Looked up from germline, CDR1 is MNHEY and CDR2 is SMNVEV (reference sequence). Trimming took 3 bases from V and 3 from J, leaving 11 bases between them.

The rearrangement links TRBV10-3 to TRBJ1-2; D perhaps matches TRBD1 (5 bases). CDR3 size: 14 residues. V was cut by 7 bases and J by 8 bases, with 20 bases left in between. In germline, CDR1 is ENHRY, CDR2 SYGVKD. CDR3 loop: CAIKGRDGTEGYTF. In DNA, the CDR3 is TGTGCCATCAAAGGCAGGGATGGAACAGAGGGCTACACCTTC.

CDR3 coding DNA: TGTGCCAGCAGCTTTTCAGGGTGCGAGGAAAAACTGTTTTTT. Residues: CASSFSGCEEKLFF. The chain links TRBV5-4 to TRBJ1-4; maybe TRBD1 (5 bases). This CDR3 contains 14 residues. V shed 2 bases and J shed 8 bases, with 13 bases lying between them. Germline loops: CDR1 SGHNT, CDR2 YYREEE (reference sequence).

The chain uses TRBV4-2 and TRBJ1-2; no reliable D call. CDR1 LGHNA and CDR2 YNFKEQ come from the germline V gene. The CDR3 runs to 14 residues. With 3 bases removed from V and 2 bases from J, the gap between germline ends came to 10 bases. The CDR3 protein is CASSHDDGNYGYTF. The CDR3 coding sequence is TGTGCCAGCAGCCATGACGACGGGAACTATGGCTACACCTTC.

This clone has just one count. The chain is built from TRBV7-2 and TRBJ2-3; 7 bases agree with TRBD1. The CDR3 extends over 16 amino acids. V shed 4 bases and J 4 bases; nucleotides not matched to a gene: 11. Germline values: CDR1 SGHTA, CDR2 FQGNSA. The CDR3 loop reads CASSSPTGSIADTQYF. The CDR3 coding sequence is TGTGCCAGCAGCTCCCCGACAGGGTCGATTGCAGATACGCAGTATTTT.

This clone has just a few counts. The chain carries TRBV5-1 and TRBJ1-4; D might be TRBD1 (5 bases). Per germline, CDR1 SGHRS and CDR2 YFSETQ. The V and J ends lost 1 base and 7 bases respectively, with 11 bases between them. The CDR3 runs 14 residues. The CDR3 DNA reads as TGCGCCAGCAGCTTGTTAGAAGACAGTGAAAAACTGTTTTTT. Protein product: CASSLLEDSEKLFF.

The chain recombines TRBV7-6 with TRBJ2-2; possible D gene TRBD2, 6 bases. V was pared by 6 bases and J by 5 bases, with 19 bases between. The CDR3 runs 16 residues. Germline CDR1 SGHVS, CDR2 FNYEAQ. Here the CDR3 reads CASSILGGGRTGELFF. Here the CDR3 DNA reads TGTGCCAGCAGTATCCTTGGGGGAGGAAGGACCGGGGAGCTGTTTTTT.

The chain uses TRBV19 and TRBJ1-4, with 10 bases fitting TRBD1. This CDR3 is built from 15 residues. The germline V gene encodes CDR1 LNHDA and CDR2 SQIVND (reference sequence). J lost 6 bases, V lost 5 bases, and 6 bases had no gene match. The CDR3 reads CASSLGQGKDEKLFF. The CDR3 bases are TGTGCCAGTAGTCTGGGACAGGGGAAAGATGAAAAACTGTTTTTT.

The chain employs TRBV5-4 and TRBJ1-1; D perhaps matches TRBD1 (6 bases). Germline V lookup: CDR1 SGHNT, CDR2 YYREEE (reference sequence). There are 15 residues in the CDR3. V shed 1 base and J shed 4 bases, with 14 bases lying between them. The chain's CDR3 is CASSLSLAGATEAFF. In nucleotides, the CDR3 is TGTGCCAGCAGCTTGTCCCTTGCGGGGGCCACTGAAGCTTTCTTT.

V is TRBV4-2 and J is TRBJ1-3; 11 bases agree with TRBD1. V was pared by 4 bases and J by 3 bases, with 5 bases of the junction left unmatched. Germline CDR1 is LGHNA and CDR2 is YNFKEQ. The CDR3 consists of 16 residues. The CDR3 is CASSPGQGAGGNTIYF. The CDR3 coding sequence is TGTGCCAGCAGCCCAGGACAGGGGGCGGGTGGAAACACCATATATTTT.

J is TRBJ2-7 and V is TRBV6-5; the D gene is possibly TRBD1 (6 bases). There are 12 residues in the CDR3. Germline V gene sequence: CDR1 MNHEY, CDR2 SVGAGI. V was pared by 5 bases and J by 3 bases, with 8 bases between. CDR3 region: CASSPGHYEQYF. The DNA for the CDR3 is TGTGCCAGCAGTCCGGGACACTACGAGCAGTACTTC.

The CDR3 DNA is TGTGCCAGCAGCTTAGGGACTAGCGGGTCTAGCACAGATACGCAGTATTTT. Its protein is CASSLGTSGSSTDTQYF. The V gene is TRBV7-9, the J gene TRBJ2-3; 11 nucleotides line up with TRBD2. Trimming at V came to 1 base and at J to 0 bases, leaving 3 bases not matched to a gene. Germline V gene sequence: CDR1 SEHNR, CDR2 FQNEAQ (reference sequence). The CDR3 runs to 17 residues. The entire variable domain, with the rest obtained from reference TRBV7-9 and TRBJ2-3, is as follows: DTGVSQNPRHKITKRGQNVTFRCDPISEHNRLYWYRQTLGQGPEFLTYFQNEAQLEKSRLLSDRFSAERPKGSFSTLEIQRTEQGDSAMYLCASSLGTSGSSTDTQYFGPGTRLTVL.

This clone was recorded only once. V and J are TRBV6-5 and TRBJ2-7, with TRBD1 identical over 8 bases. The J segment lost 4 bases and the V segment lost 2 bases, leaving 7 bases of the junction unmatched. Per germline, CDR1 MNHEY and CDR2 SVGAGI. The CDR3 consists of 15 residues. The chain's CDR3 is CASSYRSGGSYEQYF. The CDR3 DNA reads TGTGCCAGCAGTTACCGGTCAGGGGGCAGTTACGAGCAGTACTTC.